The table lists the clone carrying this T cell receptor beta chain with a few counts. Antigen specificity is unknown. The CDR3 consists of 12 residues. Trimming stripped 8 bases from V and 9 bases from J, with 15 bases between. These data come from a study of response to subunit inactivated influenza vaccine. Study results and limitations: Authors proposed each seasonal influenza vaccination draws in few new T cells.

In TCRdb, the RT-PCR reads were re-called with MiXCR into one record per CDR3 protein. Of 530,000 or so distinct CDR3 sequences listed, roughly 15% were seen once; the top ten hold more than 9.5%. The clonotype was recovered from a man aged 50 to 60 who received an inactivated influenza vaccine. The source was PBMCs from blood, collected roughly 13 days after vaccination. The chain employs TRBV12-3 or TRBV12-4 and TRBJ2-3; possible D gene TRBD2, 6 bases. CDR3 sequence: CASRPASGTQYF. In DNA, the CDR3 is TGTGCCAGCCGCCCTGCCAGCGGGACGCAGTATTTT.